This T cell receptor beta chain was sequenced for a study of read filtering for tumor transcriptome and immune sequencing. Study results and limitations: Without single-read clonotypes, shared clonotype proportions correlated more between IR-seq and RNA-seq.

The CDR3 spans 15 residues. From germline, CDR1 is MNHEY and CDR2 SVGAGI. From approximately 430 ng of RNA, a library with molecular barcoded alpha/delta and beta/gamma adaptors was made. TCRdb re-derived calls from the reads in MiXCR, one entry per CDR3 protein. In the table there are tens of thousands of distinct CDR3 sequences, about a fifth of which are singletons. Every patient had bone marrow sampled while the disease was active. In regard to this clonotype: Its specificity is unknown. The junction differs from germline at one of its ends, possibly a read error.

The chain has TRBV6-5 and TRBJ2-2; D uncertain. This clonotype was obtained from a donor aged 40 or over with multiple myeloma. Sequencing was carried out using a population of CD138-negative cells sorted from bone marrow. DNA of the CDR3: TGTGCCAGCAGTTACCTCTCAGTTAACACCGAGGAGCTGTTTTTT. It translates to CASSYLSVNTEELFF.